One and the same sample provided the 16 T cell receptor beta chains below, sequenced in a study of blood T cell repertoires in COVID-19. The repertoire was sequenced with immunoSEQ multiplex PCR; TCRdb's copy has only in-frame clones and lacks some. In the table there are about 190,000 clones, around 85% of which are singletons. Sequencing was carried out using peripheral blood. Receptors originate from a man aged 25-45 years with acute or convalescent COVID-19.

This clone is a singleton in its sample. The genes are TRBV14 and TRBJ1-1; D is uncertain. The V gene lost 3 bases and the J gene lost 6 bases, with 14 bases spanning the gap. CDR1 and CDR2 from the germline V gene are SGHDN and FVKESK. This CDR3 is built from 14 residues. DNA of the CDR3: TGTGCCAGCAGCCAGTGGCCCAGATCCTCTGAAGCTTTCTTT. Its protein product is CASSQWPRSSEAFF.

The CDR3 loop reads CASSSTRGNSPLHF. The CDR3, as DNA: TGTGCCAGCAGTTCCACAAGGGGGAATTCACCCCTCCACTTT. This chain uses TRBV27 with TRBJ1-6, with D tentatively TRBD1 (6 bases). The CDR3 loop spans 14 amino acids. The germline V gene has CDR1 MNHEY and CDR2 SMNVEV (reference sequence). V lost 4 bases to trimming and J lost 7 bases, with 11 bases between them.

The CDR3 nucleotides read TGTGCCAGTAGTTCTGGCATCTTGAACACTGAAGCTTTCTTT. Protein: CASSSGILNTEAFF. The J gene is TRBJ1-1, the V gene TRBV19; D uncertain. This CDR3 has 14 residues. Trimming left V 5 bases short and J 0 bases short, with 10 bases between. Germline V gives CDR1 LNHDA, CDR2 SQIVND (reference sequence).

The CDR3 is CATRTWDRGFDEQYF. CDR3 coding DNA: TGTGCCACCCGTACCTGGGACAGGGGATTCGACGAGCAGTACTTC. V and J are TRBV6-5 and TRBJ2-7; TRBD1 aligns across 10 bases. CDR3 length: 15 residues. Germline loops: CDR1 MNHEY, CDR2 SVGAGI. The V gene end was trimmed by 10 bases and the J gene end by 5 bases; junction bases not matched to a gene: 14.

The chain is built from TRBV28 and TRBJ1-6; the D gene is possibly TRBD1 (6 bases). The germline CDR1 and CDR2 sequences are MDHEN and SYDVKM. Trimming shortened V by 8 bases and J by 6 bases, and 14 bases separated the two germline ends. There are 14 residues in the CDR3. CDR3 coding DNA: TGTGCCAGCCGAAACAGGGTTAGTAATTCACCCCTCCACTTT. Its protein product is CASRNRVSNSPLHF.

This rearrangement joins TRBV27 to TRBJ2-6; TRBD2 aligns across 8 bases. Trimming removed 5 bases from V and 0 bases from J; junction bases left unmatched: 15. The CDR3 sequence is 20 residues long. Germline V gene sequence: CDR1 MNHEY, CDR2 SMNVEV (reference sequence). This CDR3 reads CASSIRGGAFPSSGANVLTF. CDR3 bases: TGTGCCAGCAGTATTCGGGGGGGGGCGTTTCCCAGCTCTGGGGCCAACGTCCTGACTTTC.

This chain uses TRBV7-9 with TRBJ2-6; D is perhaps TRBD2 (6 bases). Germline V gene lookup returns CDR1 SEHNR and CDR2 FQNEAQ (reference sequence). Trimming stripped 2 bases from V and 1 base from J, with 9 bases between. This CDR3 is 16 amino acids long. CDR3 nucleotides: TGTGCCAGCAGCTTAACGGGGAGGTCTGGGGCCAACGTCCTGACTTTC. Its protein product is CASSLTGRSGANVLTF.

This clone occurred a few times. The rearrangement links TRBV19 to TRBJ1-2; no reliable D call. The CDR3 loop spans 13 amino acids. The V gene lost 2 bases and the J gene lost 8 bases, with 12 bases spanning the gap. Germline V gene sequence: CDR1 LNHDA, CDR2 SQIVND (reference sequence). The DNA for the CDR3 is TGTGCCAGTAGTATACGGACTACAGAGGGCTACACCTTC. This sequence encodes CASSIRTTEGYTF.

The CDR3 DNA reads as TGCGCCAGCGGACAACTAGCGGGAGGGGACAATGAGCAGTTCTTC. It translates to CASGQLAGGDNEQFF. The chain combines TRBV5-1 with TRBJ2-1; 13 nucleotides align to TRBD2. V lost 7 bases, J lost 5 bases, and 6 bases stayed unmatched. From germline, CDR1 is SGHRS and CDR2 YFSETQ. CDR3 size: 15 residues.

This sequence joins TRBV15 and TRBJ2-1, with D unresolved. This CDR3 comprises 15 residues. Trimming pared 0 bases from V and 8 bases from J, leaving 14 bases between. Germline-derived CDR1 and CDR2 are LNHNV and YYDKDF (reference sequence). Here the CDR3 reads CATSRDGGSRDEQFF. The CDR3 DNA reads as TGTGCCACCAGCAGAGACGGCGGATCTCGGGATGAGCAGTTCTTC.

J is TRBJ1-1 and V is TRBV2; D possibly corresponds to TRBD1 (5 bases). The germline gives CDR1 SNHLY, CDR2 FYNNEI. The CDR3 spans 13 residues. V was trimmed by 8 bases and J by 3 bases, leaving 13 bases between them. The CDR3 spells CASVKQGYTEAFF. The CDR3 DNA reads as TGTGCCAGCGTCAAGCAGGGTTACACTGAAGCTTTCTTT.

J is TRBJ1-1 and V is TRBV18; unclear D gene. This CDR3 is built from 13 residues. Trimming stripped 3 bases from V and 12 bases from J, with 17 bases between. The germline V gene encodes CDR1 KGHSH and CDR2 LQKENI. CDR3 nucleotides: TGTGCCAGCTCACCCGAACGCTGGGCTGTTACTTTCTTT. It codes for CASSPERWAVTFF.

Only a few counts were recorded for this clone. The genes are TRBV30 and TRBJ1-6; no firm D call. Germline-derived CDR1 and CDR2 are GTSNPN and SVGIG (reference sequence). Between the trimmed V and J ends, which lost 8 bases and 6 bases, there was a span of 14 bases. The CDR3 runs 13 residues. CDR3 in DNA: TGTGCCGGAGCGGTTACGAGTAATTCACCCCTCCACTTT. Amino acid sequence: CAGAVTSNSPLHF.

This sequence joins TRBV6-5 and TRBJ2-5, with 9 nucleotides matching TRBD2. J gave up 5 bases and V 7 bases, and 8 bases lay outside the gene matches. Germline V gives CDR1 MNHEY, CDR2 SVGAGI. The CDR3 contains 14 residues. CDR3 amino acids: CASNRREGRETQYF. The DNA for the CDR3 is TGTGCCAGCAATCGGCGGGAGGGCCGGGAGACCCAGTACTTC.

The chain couples TRBV7-3 to TRBJ2-3, with 8 bases that match TRBD1. There are 15 residues in the CDR3. The ends lost 2 bases at V and 2 bases at J; junction bases unmatched: 3. Germline CDR1 and CDR2: SGHTA and FQGTGA. The CDR3 spells CASSLVQGATDTQYF. The CDR3, as DNA: TGTGCCAGCAGCTTAGTGCAGGGGGCCACAGATACGCAGTATTTT.

V and J are TRBV5-1 and TRBJ2-6, with no clear D. Trimming removed 4 bases from V and 0 bases from J, with 8 bases in between. Germline V CDR1 and CDR2: SGHRS, YFSETQ. CDR3 length: 15 residues. Written as DNA, the CDR3 is TGCGCCAGCAGCGCTACGAGCTCTGGGGCCAACGTCCTGACTTTC. As protein: CASSATSSGANVLTF.